Each of the 29 T cell receptor beta chains below was sequenced from the same sample in a study of blood T cell repertoires in COVID-19. The assay was immunoSEQ multiplex PCR, and TCRdb's table has in-frame clones only and misses some. Of about 270,000 clones in the sample, more than 70% were seen once. Sequencing input: peripheral blood. The source of these receptors is a woman aged 18-29 years with acute or convalescent COVID-19.

The gene calls are TRBV14 and TRBJ1-2; D remains ambiguous. The CDR3 extends over 13 amino acids. Germline CDR1 is SGHDN and CDR2 is FVKESK. V was trimmed by 1 base and J by 4 bases, leaving 7 bases between them. The CDR3 protein is CASSQVAVYGYTF. The CDR3 coding sequence is TGTGCCAGCAGCCAAGTAGCAGTCTATGGCTACACCTTC.

This sequence joins TRBV7-2 and TRBJ2-3; 10 positions agree with TRBD2. Germline trimming cut 4 bases from V and 4 bases from J; bases unmatched to any gene: 8. CDR1 is SGHTA, CDR2 FQGNSA, per germline. CDR3 length: 16 residues. The DNA of the CDR3 is TGTGCCAGCAGCTGGGTAGCGGGAGGTGGTCCAGATACGCAGTATTTT. Amino acids: CASSWVAGGGPDTQYF.

This clone turned up a few times. The chain joins TRBV5-4 to TRBJ1-6; 10 bases are shared with TRBD1. Germline loops: CDR1 SGHNT, CDR2 YYREEE (reference sequence). V lost 1 base, J lost 9 bases, and 7 bases stayed unmatched. The length of the CDR3 is 16 residues. This CDR3 reads CASSLWRGQGISPLHF. DNA for the CDR3: TGTGCCAGCAGCTTGTGGAGGGGACAGGGGATTTCACCCCTCCACTTT.

This chain links TRBV5-6 with TRBJ2-7, with 8 bases lining up with TRBD1. The CDR3 has 14 residues. Germline CDR1 SGHDT, CDR2 YYEEEE. V trimming: 3 bases; J trimming: 5 bases; junction bases outside the gene matches: 7. The CDR3 here is CASSSGGPMDEQYF. The CDR3 DNA is TGTGCCAGCAGCTCAGGGGGCCCCATGGACGAGCAGTACTTC.

The table lists this clone with a few counts. The genes are TRBV11-3 and TRBJ2-3, with 11 bases fitting TRBD2. After removal of 1 base from V and 4 bases from J, the junction contained 7 bases not matched to a gene. The germline V gene has CDR1 SGHNT and CDR2 YENEEA. The CDR3 is made up of 17 amino acids. CDR3 residues: CASSLGLTSGRSDTQYF. The CDR3 DNA sequence: TGTGCCAGCAGCTTAGGCCTCACTAGCGGGAGATCAGATACGCAGTATTTT.

This clone occurred many times. This chain uses TRBV7-3 with TRBJ2-1, with D possibly TRBD1 on 6 matching bases. The V end was cut by 3 bases, the J end by 0 bases, with 12 bases between. This CDR3 contains 16 residues. From germline, CDR1 is SGHTA and CDR2 FQGTGA. The CDR3 coding sequence is TGTGCCAGCAGCTTCCTTGGACAGACCTCCTACAATGAGCAGTTCTTC. Encoded protein: CASSFLGQTSYNEQFF. Combining the CDR3 with reference TRBV7-3 and TRBJ2-1 gives the whole variable domain GAGVSQTPSNKVTEKGKYVELRCDPISGHTALYWYRQSLGQGPEFLIYFQGTGAADDSGLPNDRFFAVRPEGSVSTLKIQRTERGDSAVYLCASSFLGQTSYNEQFFGPGTRLTVL.

The chain carries TRBV19 and TRBJ2-1; D gene uncertain. Germline lookup yields CDR1 LNHDA and CDR2 SQIVND (reference sequence). Trimming stripped 5 bases from V and 7 bases from J, with 6 bases between. This CDR3 spans 11 amino acids. Here the CDR3 DNA reads TGTGCCAGTAGTGTTAGAAATGAGCAGTTCTTC. Amino acids: CASSVRNEQFF.

About this clone: One base away lies a much larger clone, so this may be a sequencing read error. Other DNA sequences of this sample code for an identical CDR3. The V gene is TRBV4-1, the J gene TRBJ2-7, with 9 bases fitting TRBD2. Per germline, CDR1 MGHRA and CDR2 YSYEKL. This CDR3 spans 17 amino acids. J gave up 1 base and V 4 bases, and 11 bases lay outside the gene matches. The CDR3 loop reads CASSLEGLAGESYEQYF. The CDR3 region has the DNA TGCGCCAGCAGCCTAGAGGGACTAGCAGGAGAATCCTACGAGCAGTACTTC.

The chain combines TRBV30 with TRBJ2-5; 8 nucleotides agree with TRBD1. Germline CDR1 and CDR2: GTSNPN and SVGIG (reference sequence). CDR3 length: 14 amino acids. J lost 2 bases, V lost 7 bases, and 9 bases had no gene match. CDR3: CAFGQGIWQETQYF. The CDR3 nucleotides read TGTGCCTTTGGACAGGGAATATGGCAAGAGACCCAGTACTTC.

The rearrangement joins TRBV19 to TRBJ2-7; 12 nucleotides agree with TRBD1. CDR1 is LNHDA, CDR2 SQIVND, per germline (reference sequence). This CDR3 contains 14 residues. With V trimmed by 4 bases and J by 5 bases, 3 bases remained unmatched. In DNA form, the CDR3 reads TGTGCCAGTAGTAAGGGACAGGGGGCGGACGAGCAGTACTTC. Protein product: CASSKGQGADEQYF.

The rearrangement links TRBV9 to TRBJ1-1; 7 bases map to TRBD1. The CDR3 has 17 amino acids. After removal of 3 bases from V and 1 base from J, the junction contained 12 bases not matched to a gene. From germline, CDR1 is SGDLS and CDR2 YYNGEE. The CDR3 protein is CASSARDSYFTNTEAFF. The CDR3 coding sequence is TGTGCCAGCAGCGCCCGGGACAGCTACTTCACGAACACTGAAGCTTTCTTT.

This chain uses TRBV12-5 with TRBJ2-7; D remains ambiguous. The V and J ends lost 2 bases and 3 bases respectively, with 5 bases between them. The CDR3 is 12 amino acids. Germline V gene data show CDR1 as LGHNT and CDR2 as FRNRAP. The CDR3 DNA is TGTGCTAGTGGTTTGTTCAGCTACGAGCAGTACTTC. Protein: CASGLFSYEQYF.

This chain links TRBV2 with TRBJ1-1; 9 bases fit TRBD1. This CDR3 is 15 amino acids long. CDR1 and CDR2 (germline): SNHLY, FYNNEI. With V trimmed by 4 bases and J by 4 bases, 7 bases remained unmatched. The CDR3 reads CASSGGTGRTTEAFF. The DNA for the CDR3 is TGTGCCAGCAGTGGGGGGACAGGGAGGACCACTGAAGCTTTCTTT.

The V call is TRBV28, the J call TRBJ2-3, with 15 positions matching TRBD2. CDR3 size: 19 residues. Germline assignment: CDR1 MDHEN and CDR2 SYDVKM. V shed 5 bases and J 0 bases; nucleotides not matched to a gene: 9. In DNA, the CDR3 is TGTGCCAGCAGTGCCCCGTCAGGACTAGCGGGAGGGAGCACAGATACGCAGTATTTT. Its protein is CASSAPSGLAGGSTDTQYF.

The rearrangement joins TRBV5-1 to TRBJ2-1, with TRBD2 identical over 10 bases. J lost 6 bases, V lost 1 base, and 7 bases had no gene match. The germline V gene has CDR1 SGHRS and CDR2 YFSETQ. The CDR3 extends over 16 amino acids. The CDR3 region has the DNA TGCGCCAGCAGCTTGTTCCTAGCGGGAGTGGTCAATGAGCAGTTCTTC. Translation: CASSLFLAGVVNEQFF.

This clone was seen at least ten times. The chain links TRBV4-1 to TRBJ1-3; D unresolved. Germline CDR1 and CDR2: MGHRA and YSYEKL. Trimming removed 4 bases from V and 0 bases from J, with 10 bases in between. The CDR3 length is 15 residues. CDR3 protein: CASSPDSSSGNTIYF. The CDR3 nucleotides read TGCGCCAGCAGCCCTGACTCTTCCTCTGGAAACACCATATATTTT.

This clone has just one count. V and J are TRBV4-2 and TRBJ1-1; possibly TRBD1 for D (5 bases). The CDR3 loop spans 12 amino acids. V lost 1 base and J lost 7, with 7 bases in between. Germline lookup yields CDR1 LGHNA and CDR2 YNFKEQ. This chain's CDR3 is CASSQGQYEAFF. For the CDR3, the DNA is TGTGCCAGCAGCCAAGGACAGTATGAAGCTTTCTTT.

This sequence joins TRBV28 and TRBJ1-2; weak D call: TRBD1 (6 bases). The V gene's germline CDR1 is MDHEN and CDR2 SYDVKM. The CDR3 contains 13 residues. V gave up 1 base and J gave up 5 bases, with 8 bases separating them. In DNA, the CDR3 is TGTGCCAGCAGTTTATACAGGGAATATGGCTACACCTTC. This translates into CASSLYREYGYTF.

This sequence joins TRBV12-5 and TRBJ2-1; 9 bases fit TRBD1. The germline V gene has CDR1 LGHNT and CDR2 FRNRAP. V lost 1 base, J lost 8 bases, and 3 bases stayed unmatched. CDR3 length: 14 amino acids. The CDR3 nucleotides are TGTGCTAGTGGTTTGGGACAGGGGGGGGATGAGCAGTTCTTC. It yields the protein CASGLGQGGDEQFF.

The chain is built from TRBV7-8 and TRBJ2-2, with D possibly TRBD2 on 6 matching bases. Germline V CDR1 and CDR2: SGHVS, FQNEAQ. V lost 4 bases to trimming and J lost 0 bases, with 6 bases between them. This CDR3 comprises 14 residues. The CDR3 is CASSWGANTGELFF. The CDR3 DNA follows: TGTGCCAGCAGCTGGGGGGCGAACACCGGGGAGCTGTTTTTT.

The J gene is TRBJ1-1, the V gene TRBV15; the D gene is possibly TRBD1 (6 bases). The CDR3 contains 11 residues. Trimming left V 4 bases short and J 9 bases short, with 9 bases between. The germline CDR1 and CDR2 sequences are LNHNV and YYDKDF (reference sequence). The CDR3 loop is CATSTDRKAFF. CDR3 nucleotides: TGTGCCACCAGCACAGACAGGAAAGCTTTCTTT. The full variable domain, rest sourced from reference TRBV15 and TRBJ1-1, is DAMVIQNPRYQVTQFGKPVTLSCSQTLNHNVMYWYQQKSSQAPKLLFHYYDKDFNNEADTPDNFQSRRPNTSFCFLDIRSPGLGDTAMYLCATSTDRKAFFGQGTRLTVV.

This chain links TRBV10-3 with TRBJ2-7; 13 nucleotides match TRBD2. V was pared by 3 bases and J by 6 bases, with 5 bases of the junction left unmatched. This CDR3 spans 15 amino acids. CDR1 ENHRY and CDR2 SYGVKD come from the germline V gene. The CDR3 protein is CAISERGLAGSEQYF. As DNA, the CDR3 is TGTGCCATCAGTGAACGGGGACTAGCGGGAAGCGAGCAGTACTTC.

V gene TRBV6-2 or TRBV6-3 combines with J gene TRBJ1-2; D gene uncertain. This CDR3 comprises 13 residues. Trimming stripped 6 bases from V and 0 bases from J, with 8 bases between. Germline V gene lookup returns CDR1 MNHEY and CDR2 SVGEGT. The CDR3 is CASSQLANYGYTF. The CDR3 DNA reads as TGTGCCAGCAGCCAGTTAGCTAACTATGGCTACACCTTC.

The chain uses TRBV18 and TRBJ2-1, with a weak D call TRBD2 (6 bases). The CDR3 has 14 amino acids. The ends were cut back, 1 base at V and 9 bases at J, with 13 bases in the middle. The germline V gene has CDR1 KGHSH and CDR2 LQKENI. The CDR3 sequence: CASSPQSAGSEQFF. The CDR3 DNA is TGTGCCAGCTCACCACAGAGCGCGGGGAGTGAGCAGTTCTTC. The full variable domain, in which reference TRBV18 and TRBJ2-1 provide the parts outside the CDR3, is NAGVMQNPRHLVRRRGQEARLRCSPMKGHSHVYWYRQLPEEGLKFMVYLQKENIIDESGMPKERFSAEFPKEGPSILRIQQVVRGDSAAYFCASSPQSAGSEQFFGPGTRLTVL.

This clone was seen a single time. V is TRBV6-5 and J is TRBJ2-2; 7 nucleotides align to TRBD1. Trimming took 0 bases from V and 8 from J; bases not matched to a gene: 6. CDR1 is MNHEY and CDR2 is SVGAGI in the germline V gene. This CDR3 region has 15 residues. CDR3 nucleotides: TGTGCCAGCAGTTACTCAAGGCAGGGGGTTGGGGAGCTGTTTTTT. This gives the protein CASSYSRQGVGELFF.

The genes are TRBV11-3 and TRBJ2-6; a weak D match, TRBD2 (5 bases). V lost 4 bases and J lost 0, with 16 bases in between. CDR1 and CDR2 from the germline V gene are SGHNT and YENEEA. The CDR3 is made up of 18 amino acids. CDR3 coding DNA: TGTGCCAGCAGCTCGAAGCGGACCGTATACTCTGGGGCCAACGTCCTGACTTTC. Its translation: CASSSKRTVYSGANVLTF.

The chain employs TRBV7-2 and TRBJ2-5, with 11 bases lining up with TRBD2. The CDR3 is made up of 16 amino acids. The ends lost 4 bases at V and 5 bases at J; junction bases unmatched: 9. CDR1 and CDR2 (germline): SGHTA, FQGNSA. Written as DNA, the CDR3 is TGTGCCAGCAGCTCCCGTATGACTAGCGGGGTCGAGACCCAGTACTTC. Its translation is CASSSRMTSGVETQYF. Using reference TRBV7-2 and TRBJ2-5 for the parts outside the CDR3, the full variable domain is GAGVSQSPSNKVTEKGKDVELRCDPISGHTALYWYRQSLGQGLEFLIYFQGNSAPDKSGLPSDRFSAERTGGSVSTLTIQRTQQEDSAVYLCASSSRMTSGVETQYFGPGTRLLVL.

Only a few counts were recorded for this clone. V usage is TRBV18 and J usage is TRBJ1-1, with 8 bases aligning to TRBD1. Germline V gene data show CDR1 as KGHSH and CDR2 as LQKENI. This CDR3 is 14 amino acids long. After removal of 4 bases from V and 1 base from J, the junction contained 2 bases not matched to a gene. CDR3 DNA: TGTGCCAGCTCACAGGGACAGGCGAACACTGAAGCTTTCTTT. It yields the protein CASSQGQANTEAFF.

This clone has a count of ten or more. V gene TRBV4-3 combines with J gene TRBJ2-7, with TRBD1 as a possible D gene (6 bases). V was trimmed by 1 base and J by 0 bases, leaving 19 bases between them. Germline V CDR1 and CDR2: LGHNA, YSLEER. CDR3 length: 18 amino acids. The CDR3 bases are TGCGCCAGCAGCCAAGGAAGCGGAGCAGGGACAAACTCCTACGAGCAGTACTTC. Encoded protein: CASSQGSGAGTNSYEQYF.